This T cell receptor (beta chain) is from a study of prognosis after radiotherapy for stage I lung cancer. Study-level points and caveats: Reduced unique TCR clone counts were recorded after stereotactic body radiation therapy, with a median of around 10,000 versus 6,900. Lower post-radiation Shannon entropy was seen in patients who went on to develop distant metastases.

V lost 5 bases to trimming and J lost 5 bases, with 16 bases between them. Germline CDR1 MNHEY, CDR2 SVGEGT. The length of the CDR3 is 14 residues. Genomic DNA yielded TCR beta CDR3, amplified by two-round multiplex PCR. First-round PCR, the initial amplification, used primers specific to each TRBV and TRBJ gene. TCRdb recomputed calls from the multiplex PCR reads with MiXCR, one row per CDR3 protein. This sample has around 59,000 distinct CDR3 sequences, with roughly 29% found just once. On this clonotype itself: Its antigen is unidentified.

The receptor's source is a donor aged 50 or older with non-small cell lung cancer. The rearrangement uses TRBV6-2 or TRBV6-3 and TRBJ2-7; D uncertain. Sample: PBMCs, taken before or after stereotactic body radiation therapy (not recorded which). CDR3 sequence reads: CASSGRANLDEQYF. For the CDR3, the DNA is TGTGCCAGCAGTGGACGGGCGAATCTGGACGAGCAGTACTTC.